This T cell receptor (beta chain) was recorded in a study of blood T cell repertoires in COVID-19. The CDR3 totals 15 residues. Trimming removed 6 bases from V and 0 bases from J; junction bases left unmatched: 3. Germline V gene sequence: CDR1 MNHEY, CDR2 SMNVEV (reference sequence). The study counted Cohort 3 donors as recovered given two negative PCRs, clearance, or symptom resolution. This clone has more than one count but fewer than ten. The table came from immunoSEQ multiplex PCR; TCRdb's copy has only in-frame clones and leaves some out. The sample contains some 300,000 clones, roughly nine tenths of which appear only once.

The material sequenced was PBMCs or T cells enriched from blood (not recorded which). This TCR was sampled from a woman aged 25 to 39 who had recovered from COVID-19. The chain employs TRBV27 and TRBJ2-1, with 9 bases lining up with TRBD2. CDR3 in DNA: TGTGCCAGCAGGGATAGCGGGAGCTCCTACAATGAGCAGTTCTTC. Translated, it gives CASRDSGSSYNEQFF.